This T cell receptor (beta chain) was retrieved from a study of molecular identifiers for immune sequencing clone quantification. General observations from the study: Identical barcode-sharing TCR molecules could lead to underestimated sizes for highly expanded clones.

V was cut by 4 bases and J by 3 bases, with 12 bases left in between. The CDR3 has 14 residues. Germline V gene lookup returns CDR1 SNHLY and CDR2 FYNNEI. This clonotype has a count of ten or more. The target antigen is unknown. Library preparation followed earlier protocols using designated TCR primers. TCRdb reprocessed the PCR reads via MiXCR and lists one record per CDR3 protein. The sample records 12,000 or so distinct CDR3 sequences, about 17% being singletons. The chain carries TRBV2 and TRBJ1-2; TRBD1 might be the D (5 bases). The sample consisted of naive CD8+ T cells from blood, with Jurkat cell RNA spiked in. The subset here: FACS-sorted CD8+CD4-CCR7+CD45RA+ naive T cells. The source of this sequence is a human donor in good health. Some libraries in this study had Jurkat cell RNA spiked in. The CDR3 is CASSGEGPYYGYTF. In DNA form, the CDR3 reads TGTGCCAGCAGTGGTGAGGGGCCCTACTATGGCTACACCTTC.